The rows below give T cell receptor beta chains drawn from one sample of a study of control samples from healthy donors and cancer patients. TCRdb keeps only in-frame clones here, not all; method: immunoSEQ multiplex PCR. The sample gives around 150,000 clones, roughly 94% of which show up once; more than 8% is in the top ten. Sequenced: blood. These receptors came from a woman aged 40-49 years in good health. Each CDR3 is given with its conserved first and last residue.

j_gene	v_gene	len	CDR3aa
TRBJ2-7	TRBV14	14	CASSQELGTYEQYF
TRBJ2-7	TRBV11-2	15	CASSVQGQVGYEQYF
TRBJ1-4	TRBV25-1	14	CASSAFVGGEKLFF
TRBJ1-3	TRBV4-3	15	CASSQAQFSGNTIYF
TRBJ2-3	TRBV7-2	16	CASSPQGGVRADTQYF
TRBJ1-4	TRBV6-5	14	CASSYATVNEKLFF
TRBJ1-6	TRBV7-3	15	CASSADRRSYSPLHF
TRBJ1-1	TRBV4-2	15	CASSQDPYMNTEAFF
TRBJ1-6	TRBV6-6	13	CASRGQSNSPLHF
TRBJ1-5	TRBV5-5	15	CASSLFRDGVWPQHF
TRBJ2-2	TRBV6-2/TRBV6-3	14	CASSRRGGAGELFF
TRBJ2-5	TRBV7-7	13	CASSSDRWETQYF
TRBJ1-2	TRBV29-1	14	CSVGDSTNNYGYTF
TRBJ1-6	TRBV5-4	15	CASSLLPTGGSPLHF
TRBJ2-2	TRBV10-3	14	CAISETGATGELFF
TRBJ1-1	TRBV5-1	16	CASSGIARDQVTEAFF
TRBJ1-1	TRBV2	14	CASSVGQVNTEAFF
TRBJ2-3	TRBV3-1/TRBV3-2	14	CASAPSGSTDTQYF
TRBJ1-1	TRBV4-2	11	CASSQGGKAFF
TRBJ1-2	TRBV19	14	CASSLRQGHYGYTF
TRBJ2-3	TRBV7-2	14	CASSLWGGVDTQYF
TRBJ2-6	TRBV19	13	CASNQAGANVLTF
TRBJ2-7	TRBV7-2	14	CASQAPTSGGEQYF
TRBJ1-3	TRBV9	17	CASSPFGTVSSGNTIYF
TRBJ2-5	TRBV7-2	17	CASSLDTGTASQETQYF